These 27 T cell receptor beta chains were all obtained from the same sample, sequenced in a study of OX40 agonist ivuxolimab in advanced cancers. Sequencing was performed with immunoSEQ multiplex PCR; in TCRdb, only in-frame clones are kept and a portion is missing. The sample lists about 36,000 clones, roughly three quarters occurring once. The source material was CD4+ or CD8+ T cells sorted from blood, sampled in a trial of the OX40 agonist ivuxolimab. These receptors all stem from an adult with an advanced solid tumor such as melanoma, head and neck, liver or kidney cancer.

This rearrangement joins TRBV7-6 to TRBJ2-2; 14 bases agree with TRBD2. V gave up 1 base and J gave up 9 bases; unmatched junction bases: 4. This CDR3 contains 16 residues. Looked up from germline, CDR1 is SGHVS and CDR2 is FNYEAQ. CDR3 bases: TGTGCCAGCAGCTTAGGAGGGACTAGCGGGAGCTGGGAGCTGTTTTTT. This translates into CASSLGGTSGSWELFF.

This clone was detected only once. The chain combines TRBV5-1 with TRBJ2-7, with D uncertain. V was trimmed by 1 base and J by 7 bases, leaving 9 bases between them. In germline, CDR1 is SGHRS, CDR2 YFSETQ. This CDR3 spans 12 amino acids. CDR3 in DNA: TGCGCCAGCAGCTTGATTGGTGGTGAGCAGTACTTC. It is translated as CASSLIGGEQYF.

The chain joins TRBV28 to TRBJ1-1; TRBD1 might be the D (6 bases). Trimming pared 4 bases from V and 4 bases from J, leaving 13 bases between. CDR1 and CDR2 (germline): MDHEN, SYDVKM. The CDR3 covers 14 residues. The CDR3 protein is CASSSSQTGTEAFF. For the CDR3, the DNA is TGTGCCAGCAGTTCCTCACAGACAGGCACTGAAGCTTTCTTT.

This clone showed up just once. V usage is TRBV6-6 and J usage is TRBJ2-5; perhaps TRBD2 as D (5 bases). Trimming took off 7 bases at V and 1 base at J, with 16 bases between the two ends. CDR3 length equals 15 residues. CDR1 is MNHNY and CDR2 is SVGAGI in the germline V gene (reference sequence). CDR3 sequence: CASTPDEGIQETQYF. The DNA of the CDR3 is TGTGCCAGCACACCTGACGAGGGCATCCAAGAGACCCAGTACTTC.

This rearrangement joins TRBV30 to TRBJ1-1; 11 positions agree with TRBD1. This CDR3 spans 14 amino acids. J lost 5 bases, V lost 8 bases, and 10 bases had no gene match. From germline, CDR1 is GTSNPN and CDR2 SVGIG (reference sequence). Here the CDR3 DNA reads TGTGCCGGGTACCGGGACAGGGGGAGGACTGAAGCTTTCTTT. Translated: CAGYRDRGRTEAFF.

CDR3: CASSSRSMNTEAFF. The CDR3 DNA is TGTGCCAGCAGTAGTCGGAGTATGAACACTGAAGCTTTCTTT. The J gene is TRBJ1-1, the V gene TRBV6-5; no reliable D call. The length of the CDR3 is 14 residues. The germline V and J ends were trimmed by 5 bases and 0 bases, with 10 bases remaining between them. CDR1 and CDR2 from the germline V gene are MNHEY and SVGAGI.

The CDR3 here is CAISAGQGGQPQHF. For the CDR3, the DNA is TGTGCCATCAGTGCCGGGCAGGGGGGTCAGCCCCAGCATTTT. The V and J genes are TRBV10-3 and TRBJ1-5; the match to TRBD1 covers 7 bases. This CDR3 contains 14 residues. Per the germline V gene, CDR1 is ENHRY and CDR2 is SYGVKD. The trim removed 4 bases at V and 6 bases at J, leaving 6 bases unmatched.

This chain links TRBV7-6 with TRBJ2-2; TRBD1 agrees at 12 bases. J gave up 1 base and V 5 bases, and 14 bases lay outside the gene matches. Germline V gene data show CDR1 as SGHVS and CDR2 as FNYEAQ. This CDR3 is built from 20 residues. CDR3 coding DNA: TGTGCCAGCAGCCCACGGGACAGGGGGCGACGCGGGGTGAACACCGGGGAGCTGTTTTTT. This translates into CASSPRDRGRRGVNTGELFF.

The chain is built from TRBV5-1 and TRBJ2-5; no clear D. The end of the DNA is better explained by TRBJ2-7, so the J call may be wrong. CDR1 and CDR2 from the germline V gene are SGHRS and YFSETQ. There are 15 residues in the CDR3. Written as DNA, the CDR3 is TGCGCCAGCAGCCTGCTAGTTGGCAGCTCCTACGAGCAGTACTTC. Translation: CASSLLVGSSYEQYF.

The count of this clone is one. This chain uses TRBV19 with TRBJ1-5, with unresolved D. This CDR3 spans 15 amino acids. The germline V gene encodes CDR1 LNHDA and CDR2 SQIVND (reference sequence). The ends were cut back, 2 bases at V and 0 bases at J, with 8 bases in the middle. CDR3 region: CASSIILVSNQPQHF. The CDR3 region has the DNA TGTGCCAGTAGTATAATTCTTGTTAGCAATCAGCCCCAGCATTTT. The full variable domain, with the rest looked up from reference TRBV19 and TRBJ1-5, is DGGITQSPKYLFRKEGQNVTLSCEQNLNHDAMYWYRQDPGQGLRLIYYSQIVNDFQKGDIAEGYSVSREKKESFPLTVTSAQKNPTAFYLCASSIILVSNQPQHFGDGTRLSIL.

This chain joins TRBV7-2 and TRBJ2-3; D is perhaps TRBD2 (6 bases). The CDR3 runs to 15 residues. V was shortened by 5 bases and J by 6 bases, with 18 bases between the two germline ends. Germline values: CDR1 SGHTA, CDR2 FQGNSA. The DNA for the CDR3 is TGTGCCAGCAGCGACAGTCACGGGAGAGGTGATACGCAGTATTTT. It encodes CASSDSHGRGDTQYF. The whole variable domain, filled in from reference TRBV7-2 and TRBJ2-3, reads GAGVSQSPSNKVTEKGKDVELRCDPISGHTALYWYRQSLGQGLEFLIYFQGNSAPDKSGLPSDRFSAERTGGSVSTLTIQRTQQEDSAVYLCASSDSHGRGDTQYFGPGTRLTVL.

In this sample, this clone is medium-sized. The chain recombines TRBV4-1 with TRBJ2-3; D might be TRBD1 or TRBD2, each matching 6 bases. Germline CDR1 MGHRA, CDR2 YSYEKL. This CDR3 is built from 18 residues. V was cut by 0 bases and J by 5 bases, with 21 bases left in between. In DNA form, the CDR3 reads TGCGCCAGCAGCCAAGAACCCCCGACCAGCGAGGGGGGAGATACGCAGTATTTT. Its translation: CASSQEPPTSEGGDTQYF.

The chain uses TRBV25-1 and TRBJ2-1, with 14 bases fitting TRBD2. Trimming removed 4 bases from V and 5 bases from J; junction bases left unmatched: 10. CDR1 is MGHDK, CDR2 SYGVNS, per germline. The CDR3 runs 18 residues. CDR3 region: CASSGGLAGDGVDNEQFF. The CDR3 nucleotides read TGTGCCAGCAGTGGGGGACTAGCGGGAGATGGTGTCGACAATGAGCAGTTCTTC.

The genes are TRBV5-1 and TRBJ1-1, with TRBD1 as a possible D gene (6 bases). The CDR3 consists of 13 residues. V lost 4 bases to trimming and J lost 4 bases, with 11 bases between them. Germline CDR1 reads SGHRS; CDR2 reads YFSETQ. The CDR3 here is CASSPGQSTEAFF. The CDR3 region has the DNA TGCGCCAGCAGCCCTGGACAGAGCACTGAAGCTTTCTTT.

V and J are TRBV30 and TRBJ1-5, with D unclear. The CDR3 consists of 13 residues. Trimming left V 1 base short and J 6 bases short, with 10 bases between. Per the germline V gene, CDR1 is GTSNPN and CDR2 is SVGIG (reference sequence). For the CDR3, the DNA is TGTGCCTGGAGTGGTCCTAGGAGTCAGCCCCAGCATTTT. This gives the protein CAWSGPRSQPQHF.

This clone has just a few counts. V gene TRBV28 combines with J gene TRBJ1-4; 8 bases map to TRBD1. The germline V gene encodes CDR1 MDHEN and CDR2 SYDVKM. V was pared by 5 bases and J by 10 bases, with 15 bases of the junction left unmatched. This CDR3 is 16 amino acids long. As DNA, the CDR3 is TGTGCCAGCAGTCCAGGGGGCGAGAGGTTTTTTCGAAAACTGTTTTTT. It translates to CASSPGGERFFRKLFF.

V is TRBV18 and J is TRBJ1-2; no definite D call. V lost 2 bases to trimming and J lost 0 bases, with 4 bases between them. Germline V lookup: CDR1 KGHSH, CDR2 LQKENI. This CDR3 contains 13 residues. The DNA for the CDR3 is TGTGCCAGCTCACCATCAGCTAACTATGGCTACACCTTC. It encodes CASSPSANYGYTF.

CDR3: CASSSQDIISDEQYF. CDR3 bases: TGTGCCAGCAGCTCACAGGACATAATTTCGGACGAGCAGTACTTC. V and J are TRBV27 and TRBJ2-7; a weak D match, TRBD1 (5 bases). Germline loops: CDR1 MNHEY, CDR2 SMNVEV (reference sequence). V lost 6 bases and J 5 bases, leaving 20 bases between the germline ends. The CDR3 totals 15 residues.

The rearrangement links TRBV2 to TRBJ1-3; D perhaps matches TRBD1 (6 bases). The CDR3 runs 17 residues. V gave up 5 bases and J gave up 0 bases, with 17 bases separating them. Germline V gene lookup returns CDR1 SNHLY and CDR2 FYNNEI. The CDR3 sequence: CASSWSGHRISGNTIYF. The DNA for the CDR3 is TGTGCCAGCAGTTGGTCGGGACACCGCATCTCTGGAAACACCATATATTTT.

V usage is TRBV4-2 and J usage is TRBJ1-6; 7 nucleotides agree with TRBD1. Trimming took 5 bases from V and 7 from J; bases not matched to a gene: 5. The CDR3 contains 14 residues. Germline values: CDR1 LGHNA, CDR2 YNFKEQ. CDR3 DNA: TGTGCCAGCAGCTTGAACAGGGGAAATTCACCCCTCCACTTT. Encoded protein: CASSLNRGNSPLHF.

The chain combines TRBV19 with TRBJ2-7; no definite D call. The length of the CDR3 is 15 residues. Trimming left V 4 bases short and J 0 bases short, with 13 bases between. The germline V gene has CDR1 LNHDA and CDR2 SQIVND (reference sequence). CDR3 sequence reads: CASSSTAGLSYEQYF. The DNA of the CDR3 is TGTGCCAGTAGTAGCACGGCAGGTCTCTCCTACGAGCAGTACTTC.

The rearrangement uses TRBV5-1 and TRBJ2-1; 7 nucleotides align to TRBD2. Germline V gene data show CDR1 as SGHRS and CDR2 as YFSETQ. Germline trimming cut 3 bases from V and 5 bases from J; bases unmatched to any gene: 8. The CDR3 is made up of 15 amino acids. The DNA for the CDR3 is TGCGCCAGCAGCTCAGGGACTATTCTGGACAATGAGCAGTTCTTC. This encodes CASSSGTILDNEQFF.

The rearrangement links TRBV18 to TRBJ2-7; 8 bases are shared with TRBD1. Germline assignment: CDR1 KGHSH and CDR2 LQKENI. CDR3 size: 14 residues. V lost 5 bases, J lost 2 bases, and 5 bases stayed unmatched. The CDR3: CASSDWTGTYEQYF. The CDR3 bases are TGTGCCAGCTCAGATTGGACAGGGACCTACGAGCAGTACTTC. The full variable domain, its missing parts supplied by reference TRBV18 and TRBJ2-7, is NAGVMQNPRHLVRRRGQEARLRCSPMKGHSHVYWYRQLPEEGLKFMVYLQKENIIDESGMPKERFSAEFPKEGPSILRIQQVVRGDSAAYFCASSDWTGTYEQYFGPGTRLTVT.

Worth noting for this clone: At the DNA level, this CDR3 is encoded by other sequences in the same sample as well. The chain links TRBV29-1 to TRBJ2-7; weak D call: TRBD2 (5 bases). Germline V lookup: CDR1 SQVTM, CDR2 ANQGSEA. CDR3 length: 12 amino acids. Trimming left V 5 bases short and J 0 bases short, with 8 bases between. CDR3 nucleotides: TGCAGCGTTCGTGGGAGCTCCTACGAGCAGTACTTC. It encodes CSVRGSSYEQYF.

The rearrangement uses TRBV5-1 and TRBJ2-3; D remains unclear. Trimming pared 0 bases from V and 3 bases from J, leaving 8 bases between. The CDR3 covers 14 residues. CDR1 and CDR2 (germline): SGHRS, YFSETQ. DNA for the CDR3: TGCGCCAGCAGCTTGGGACAACTTACAGATACGCAGTATTTT. Translated: CASSLGQLTDTQYF.

The rearrangement joins TRBV7-9 to TRBJ1-4, with 7 bases matching TRBD1. V was pared by 5 bases and J by 4 bases, with 10 bases of the junction left unmatched. This CDR3 is 16 amino acids long. Germline CDR1 reads SEHNR; CDR2 reads FQNEAQ (reference sequence). The CDR3 here is CASSQTGTVDNEKLFF. CDR3 nucleotide sequence: TGTGCCAGCAGCCAAACCGGGACAGTCGATAATGAAAAACTGTTTTTT. Based on the CDR3 plus reference TRBV7-9 and TRBJ1-4, the full variable domain is DTGVSQNPRHKITKRGQNVTFRCDPISEHNRLYWYRQTLGQGPEFLTYFQNEAQLEKSRLLSDRFSAERPKGSFSTLEIQRTEQGDSAMYLCASSQTGTVDNEKLFFGSGTQLSVL.

There are a few counts of this clone. The chain recombines TRBV28 with TRBJ1-5; weak D call: TRBD1 (5 bases). The CDR3 extends over 15 amino acids. Trimming left V 3 bases short and J 2 bases short, with 11 bases between. Germline V gene sequence: CDR1 MDHEN, CDR2 SYDVKM. The CDR3, as DNA: TGTGCCAGCAGTTTCAGTAAAGGGGGCAATCAGCCCCAGCATTTT. Translating gives CASSFSKGGNQPQHF.